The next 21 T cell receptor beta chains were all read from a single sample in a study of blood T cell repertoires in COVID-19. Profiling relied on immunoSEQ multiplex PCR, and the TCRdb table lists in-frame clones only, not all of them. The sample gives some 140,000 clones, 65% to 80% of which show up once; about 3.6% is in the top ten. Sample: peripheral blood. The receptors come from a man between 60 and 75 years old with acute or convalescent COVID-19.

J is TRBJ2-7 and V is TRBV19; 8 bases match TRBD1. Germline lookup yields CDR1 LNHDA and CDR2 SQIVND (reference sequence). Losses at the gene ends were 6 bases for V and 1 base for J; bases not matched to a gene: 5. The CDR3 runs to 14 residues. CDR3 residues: CASRVDRASYEQYF. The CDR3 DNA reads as TGTGCCAGTAGGGTGGACAGGGCTTCCTACGAGCAGTACTTC.

CDR3: CASSMGQFGTEAFF. CDR3 sequence (DNA): TGCGCCAGCAGCATGGGACAGTTCGGCACTGAAGCTTTCTTT. V gene TRBV5-1 combines with J gene TRBJ1-1, with 7 nucleotides matching TRBD1. In germline, CDR1 is SGHRS, CDR2 YFSETQ. The CDR3 is made up of 14 amino acids. The ends lost 4 bases at V and 4 bases at J; junction bases unmatched: 7. The full variable domain, in which reference TRBV5-1 and TRBJ1-1 provide the parts outside the CDR3, is KAGVTQTPRYLIKTRGQQVTLSCSPISGHRSVSWYQQTPGQGLQFLFEYFSETQRNKGNFPGRFSGRQFSNSRSEMNVSTLELGDSALYLCASSMGQFGTEAFFGQGTRLTVV.

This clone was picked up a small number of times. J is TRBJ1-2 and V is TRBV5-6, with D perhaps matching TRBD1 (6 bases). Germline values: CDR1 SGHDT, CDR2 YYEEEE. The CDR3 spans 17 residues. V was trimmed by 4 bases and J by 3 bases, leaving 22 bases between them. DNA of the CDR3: TGTGCCAGCAGCCTTCAAACCGGACAGCTCCGACACTATGGCTACACCTTC. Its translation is CASSLQTGQLRHYGYTF. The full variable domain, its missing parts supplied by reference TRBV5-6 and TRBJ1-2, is DAGVTQSPTHLIKTRGQQVTLRCSPKSGHDTVSWYQQALGQGPQFIFQYYEEEERQRGNFPDRFSGHQFPNYSSELNVNALLLGDSALYLCASSLQTGQLRHYGYTFGSGTRLTVV.

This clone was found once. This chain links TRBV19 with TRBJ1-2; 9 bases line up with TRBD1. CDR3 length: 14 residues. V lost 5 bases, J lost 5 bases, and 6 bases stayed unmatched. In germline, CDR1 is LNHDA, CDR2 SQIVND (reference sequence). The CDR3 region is CASSPDRGEYGYTF. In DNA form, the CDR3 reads TGTGCCAGTAGTCCCGACAGGGGGGAATATGGCTACACCTTC.

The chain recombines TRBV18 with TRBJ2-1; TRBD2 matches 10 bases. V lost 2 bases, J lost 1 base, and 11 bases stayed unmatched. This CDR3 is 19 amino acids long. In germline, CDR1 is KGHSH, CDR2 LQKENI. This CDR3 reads CASSPIEGTSVSSYNEQFF. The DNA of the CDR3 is TGTGCCAGCTCACCAATCGAAGGGACTAGCGTTTCATCCTACAATGAGCAGTTCTTC. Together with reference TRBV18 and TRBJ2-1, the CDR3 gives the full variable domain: NAGVMQNPRHLVRRRGQEARLRCSPMKGHSHVYWYRQLPEEGLKFMVYLQKENIIDESGMPKERFSAEFPKEGPSILRIQQVVRGDSAAYFCASSPIEGTSVSSYNEQFFGPGTRLTVL.

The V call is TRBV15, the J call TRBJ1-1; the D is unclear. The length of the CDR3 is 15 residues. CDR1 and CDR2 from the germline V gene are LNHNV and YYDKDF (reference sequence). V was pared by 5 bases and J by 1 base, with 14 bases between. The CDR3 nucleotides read TGTGCCACCAGCCCCCGAAATACAAGGAACACTGAAGCTTTCTTT. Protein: CATSPRNTRNTEAFF. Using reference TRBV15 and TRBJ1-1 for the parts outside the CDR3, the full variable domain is DAMVIQNPRYQVTQFGKPVTLSCSQTLNHNVMYWYQQKSSQAPKLLFHYYDKDFNNEADTPDNFQSRRPNTSFCFLDIRSPGLGDTAMYLCATSPRNTRNTEAFFGQGTRLTVV.

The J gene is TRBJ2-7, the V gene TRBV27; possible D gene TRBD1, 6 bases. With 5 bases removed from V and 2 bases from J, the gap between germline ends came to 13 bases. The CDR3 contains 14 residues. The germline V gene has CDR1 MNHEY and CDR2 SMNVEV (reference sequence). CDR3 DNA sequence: TGTGCCAGCAGTCCCGGGACAATAACCTACGAGCAGTACTTC. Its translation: CASSPGTITYEQYF.

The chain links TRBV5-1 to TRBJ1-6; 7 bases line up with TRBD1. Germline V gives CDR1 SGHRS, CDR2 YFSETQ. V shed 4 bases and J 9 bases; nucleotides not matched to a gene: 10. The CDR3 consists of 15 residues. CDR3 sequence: CASSPLTGDSSPLHF. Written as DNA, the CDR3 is TGCGCCAGCAGCCCACTTACAGGGGATAGTTCACCCCTCCACTTT. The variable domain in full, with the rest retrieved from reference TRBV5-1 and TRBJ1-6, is KAGVTQTPRYLIKTRGQQVTLSCSPISGHRSVSWYQQTPGQGLQFLFEYFSETQRNKGNFPGRFSGRQFSNSRSEMNVSTLELGDSALYLCASSPLTGDSSPLHFGNGTRLTVT.

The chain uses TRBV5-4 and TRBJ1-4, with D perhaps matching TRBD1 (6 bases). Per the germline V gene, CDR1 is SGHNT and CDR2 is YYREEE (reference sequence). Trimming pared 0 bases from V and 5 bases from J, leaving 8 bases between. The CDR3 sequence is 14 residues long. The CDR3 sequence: CASSLGGGNEKLFF. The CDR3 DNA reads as TGTGCCAGCAGCTTGGGAGGGGGAAATGAAAAACTGTTTTTT.

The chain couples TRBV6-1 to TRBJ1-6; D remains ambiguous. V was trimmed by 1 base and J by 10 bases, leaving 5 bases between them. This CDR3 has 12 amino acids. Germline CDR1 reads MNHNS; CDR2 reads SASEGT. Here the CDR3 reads CASSEGLSPLHF. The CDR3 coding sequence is TGTGCCAGCAGTGAAGGGCTCTCACCCCTCCACTTT.

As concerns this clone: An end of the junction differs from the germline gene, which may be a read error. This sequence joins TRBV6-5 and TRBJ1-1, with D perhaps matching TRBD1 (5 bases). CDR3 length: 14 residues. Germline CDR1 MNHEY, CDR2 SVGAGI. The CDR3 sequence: CASSYGGMNTKAFF. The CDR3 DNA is TGTGCCAGCAGTTACGGGGGGATGAACACTAAAGCTTTCTTT.

The CDR3 loop reads CASSLDAGGDTQYF. The CDR3 coding sequence is TGTGCCAGCAGCCTCGACGCGGGGGGAGATACGCAGTATTTT. The chain recombines TRBV7-3 with TRBJ2-3; 8 bases fit TRBD2. Germline CDR1 is SGHTA and CDR2 is FQGTGA. The junction had 6 bases not matched to a gene; V was cut back by 5 bases and J by 5 bases. The length of the CDR3 is 14 residues. The full variable domain, in which reference TRBV7-3 and TRBJ2-3 provide the parts outside the CDR3, is GAGVSQTPSNKVTEKGKYVELRCDPISGHTALYWYRQSLGQGPEFLIYFQGTGAADDSGLPNDRFFAVRPEGSVSTLKIQRTERGDSAVYLCASSLDAGGDTQYFGPGTRLTVL.

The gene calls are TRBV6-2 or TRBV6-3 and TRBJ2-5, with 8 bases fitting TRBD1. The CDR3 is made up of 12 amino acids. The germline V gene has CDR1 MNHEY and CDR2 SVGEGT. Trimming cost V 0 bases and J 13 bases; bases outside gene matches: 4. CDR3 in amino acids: CASSYSTGGWYF. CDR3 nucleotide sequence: TGTGCCAGCAGTTACTCAACAGGGGGATGGTACTTC.

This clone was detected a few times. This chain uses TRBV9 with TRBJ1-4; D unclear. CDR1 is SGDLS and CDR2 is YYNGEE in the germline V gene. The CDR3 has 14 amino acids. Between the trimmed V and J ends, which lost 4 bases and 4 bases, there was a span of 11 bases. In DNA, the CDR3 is TGTGCCAGCAGCCACTCAACAGTTAATGAAAAACTGTTTTTT. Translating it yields CASSHSTVNEKLFF.

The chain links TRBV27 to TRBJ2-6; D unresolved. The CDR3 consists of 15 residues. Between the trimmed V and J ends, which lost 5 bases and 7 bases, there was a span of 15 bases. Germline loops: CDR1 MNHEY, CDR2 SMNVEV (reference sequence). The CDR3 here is CASSVINGGANVLTF. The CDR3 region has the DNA TGTGCCAGCAGTGTGATCAACGGCGGAGCCAACGTCCTGACTTTC. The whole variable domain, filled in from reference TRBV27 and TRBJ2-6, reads EAQVTQNPRYLITVTGKKLTVTCSQNMNHEYMSWYRQDPGLGLRQIYYSMNVEVTDKGDVPEGYKVSRKEKRNFPLILESPSPNQTSLYFCASSVINGGANVLTFGAGSRLTVL.

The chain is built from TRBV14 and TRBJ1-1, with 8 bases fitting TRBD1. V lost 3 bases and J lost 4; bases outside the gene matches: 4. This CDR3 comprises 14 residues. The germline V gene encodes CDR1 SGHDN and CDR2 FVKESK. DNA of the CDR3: TGTGCCAGCAGCCATCGGACAGGGACCACTGAAGCTTTCTTT. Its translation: CASSHRTGTTEAFF.

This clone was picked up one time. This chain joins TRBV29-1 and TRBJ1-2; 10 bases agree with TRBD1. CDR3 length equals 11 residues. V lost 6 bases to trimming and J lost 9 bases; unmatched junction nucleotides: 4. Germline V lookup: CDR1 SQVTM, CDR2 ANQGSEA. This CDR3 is CSVGTGASYTF. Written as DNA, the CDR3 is TGCAGCGTCGGGACAGGGGCGAGCTACACCTTC.

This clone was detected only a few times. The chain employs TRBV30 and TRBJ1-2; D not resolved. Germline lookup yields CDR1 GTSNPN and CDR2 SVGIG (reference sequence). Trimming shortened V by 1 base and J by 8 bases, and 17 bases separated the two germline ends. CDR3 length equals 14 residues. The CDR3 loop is CAWSAQTRTMGYTF. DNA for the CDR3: TGTGCCTGGAGTGCGCAGACACGGACTATGGGCTACACCTTC.

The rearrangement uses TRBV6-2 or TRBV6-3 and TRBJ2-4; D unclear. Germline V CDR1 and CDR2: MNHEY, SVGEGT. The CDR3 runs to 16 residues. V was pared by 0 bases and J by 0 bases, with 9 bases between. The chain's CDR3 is CASSYSGSLAKNIQYF. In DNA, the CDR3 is TGTGCCAGCAGTTACTCGGGCTCTCTAGCCAAAAACATTCAGTACTTC.

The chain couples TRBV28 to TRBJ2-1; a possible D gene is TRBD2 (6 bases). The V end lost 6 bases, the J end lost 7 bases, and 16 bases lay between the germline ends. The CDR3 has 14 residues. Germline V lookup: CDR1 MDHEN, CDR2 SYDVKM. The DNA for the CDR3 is TGTGCCAGCAGGCCTTCGGGGGAGAGAAATGAGCAGTTCTTC. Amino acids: CASRPSGERNEQFF.

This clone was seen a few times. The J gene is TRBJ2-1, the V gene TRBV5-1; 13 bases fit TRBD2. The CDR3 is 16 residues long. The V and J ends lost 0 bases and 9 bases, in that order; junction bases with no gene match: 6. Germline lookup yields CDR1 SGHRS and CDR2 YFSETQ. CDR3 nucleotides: TGCGCCAGCAGCTTGGCAGGGACTAGCGGGAAGAGTGAGCAGTTCTTC. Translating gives CASSLAGTSGKSEQFF. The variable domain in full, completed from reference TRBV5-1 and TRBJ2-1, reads KAGVTQTPRYLIKTRGQQVTLSCSPISGHRSVSWYQQTPGQGLQFLFEYFSETQRNKGNFPGRFSGRQFSNSRSEMNVSTLELGDSALYLCASSLAGTSGKSEQFFGPGTRLTVL.